This T cell receptor beta chain was recovered during a study of blood T cell repertoires in COVID-19. Whole-study context: Donors in the United States, Italy and Spain gave samples during acute or convalescent COVID-19.

TCRdb's table, derived via immunoSEQ multiplex PCR, lists solely in-frame clones and lacks some. Found here are about 47,000 clones, approximately 82% of them singletons; the top ten hold 6.9%. Germline-derived CDR1 and CDR2 are SGDLS and YYNGEE. V shed 4 bases and J 0 bases; nucleotides not matched to a gene: 2. The CDR3 contains 15 residues. The rearrangement links TRBV9 to TRBJ2-1; 9 bases map to TRBD2. The TCR originated in a man in his 70s with active COVID-19. The source material was peripheral blood. The CDR3 spells CASSPAGGSYNEQFF. DNA of the CDR3: TGTGCCAGCAGCCCAGCGGGGGGCTCCTACAATGAGCAGTTCTTC.